One sample yielded the 3 T cell receptor beta chains listed below, sequenced in a study of shared clonotypes between healthy human individuals. TCRdb's copy holds only in-frame clones and misses some; the assay was immunoSEQ multiplex PCR. The profile covers some 1,100,000 clones, with 78% appearing a single time and approximately 0.52% taken by the ten largest. The sequencing input was memory CD4+ T cells from PBMCs. Subset denoted: CD45RA-negative fraction. These receptors came from a man aged 18 to 35 in good health. Some clones in this sample may be carry-over from other donors' samples.

The gene calls are TRBV9 and TRBJ1-2, with D hard to call. The CDR3 is 15 amino acids. The V gene lost 0 bases and the J gene lost 4 bases, with 13 bases spanning the gap. CDR1 and CDR2 (germline): SGDLS, YYNGEE. The CDR3 spells CASSVEPTSLYGYTF. The CDR3 DNA reads TGTGCCAGCAGCGTAGAGCCCACTTCCCTCTATGGCTACACCTTC.

The chain uses TRBV5-1 and TRBJ2-7; 10 bases are shared with TRBD1. With V trimmed by 4 bases and J by 4 bases, 8 bases remained unmatched. CDR1 and CDR2 from the germline V gene are SGHRS and YFSETQ. This CDR3 spans 15 amino acids. The CDR3 DNA is TGCGCCAGCAGCGTCGCGGGACAGGGGACGTACGAGCAGTACTTC. It codes for CASSVAGQGTYEQYF.

The rearrangement uses TRBV5-6 and TRBJ2-7, with D maybe TRBD2 (6 bases). Germline V CDR1 and CDR2: SGHDT, YYEEEE. V lost 5 bases and J 2 bases, leaving 11 bases between the germline ends. This CDR3 contains 13 residues. This CDR3 reads CASRAGTTYEQYF. DNA for the CDR3: TGTGCCAGCAGAGCGGGTACAACCTACGAGCAGTACTTC.